These 20 T cell receptor beta chains were all obtained from the same sample, sequenced in a study of radiotherapy plus CTLA-4 blockade in lung cancer. Here immunoSEQ multiplex PCR was the method, and the copy in TCRdb shows in-frame clones only, minus some. Of about 88,000 clones in the sample, 72% were seen once. The sample in question was peripheral blood, obtained from a patient treated with radiotherapy plus ipilimumab. The receptors come from a human donor with non-small cell lung cancer that progressed on radiotherapy plus ipilimumab.

The chain uses TRBV6-5 and TRBJ2-7; 7 nucleotides match TRBD1. V lost 6 bases and J lost 4; bases outside the gene matches: 6. The CDR3 totals 13 residues. Looked up from germline, CDR1 is MNHEY and CDR2 is SVGAGI. CDR3: CASSRDSQYEQYF. CDR3 nucleotide sequence: TGTGCCAGCAGCAGGGACAGCCAATACGAGCAGTACTTC.

The V call is TRBV18, the J call TRBJ2-5; 10 nucleotides align to TRBD1. With V trimmed by 3 bases and J by 10 bases, 5 bases remained unmatched. Germline V gene lookup returns CDR1 KGHSH and CDR2 LQKENI. CDR3 length equals 13 residues. CDR3 sequence reads: CASSPGTGEIQYF. The CDR3 DNA reads as TGTGCCAGCTCACCGGGGACAGGGGAAATCCAGTACTTC. The entire variable domain, with the rest obtained from reference TRBV18 and TRBJ2-5, is as follows: NAGVMQNPRHLVRRRGQEARLRCSPMKGHSHVYWYRQLPEEGLKFMVYLQKENIIDESGMPKERFSAEFPKEGPSILRIQQVVRGDSAAYFCASSPGTGEIQYFGPGTRLLVL.

The CDR3 is CASSLYQGAHEQYF. The CDR3 DNA reads TGTGCCAGCAGCTTATATCAGGGGGCGCACGAGCAGTACTTC. The chain couples TRBV13 to TRBJ2-7; 8 bases align to TRBD1. With 2 bases clipped from V and 5 bases from J, the junction kept 5 bases outside the gene matches. The germline V gene encodes CDR1 PRHDT and CDR2 FYEKMQ (reference sequence). There are 14 residues in the CDR3.

CDR3 nucleotides: TGTGCCAGCAGCCCCCTCGTCGAGGGAACTAACTATGGCTACACCTTC. Encoded protein: CASSPLVEGTNYGYTF. This chain connects TRBV9 to TRBJ1-2; no reliable D call. CDR3 length equals 16 residues. The germline V gene has CDR1 SGDLS and CDR2 YYNGEE. The germline V and J ends were trimmed by 4 bases and 0 bases, with 16 bases remaining between them.

This chain connects TRBV27 to TRBJ2-7; 9 bases agree with TRBD2. V lost 5 bases and J lost 2; bases outside the gene matches: 7. This CDR3 has 15 residues. Germline CDR1 MNHEY, CDR2 SMNVEV (reference sequence). The CDR3 loop reads CASSPSGGQTYEQYF. The CDR3 nucleotides are TGTGCCAGCAGTCCCAGCGGGGGGCAAACCTACGAGCAGTACTTC.

This clone was seen more than once but under ten times. V and J are TRBV5-1 and TRBJ1-1, with TRBD1 matching over 8 bases. The CDR3 length is 14 residues. Germline V gives CDR1 SGHRS, CDR2 YFSETQ. Unmatched junction bases numbered 2, after V lost 3 bases and J lost 1 base. CDR3 amino acids: CASSSGQANTEAFF. The CDR3 bases are TGCGCCAGCAGCTCGGGACAGGCGAACACTGAAGCTTTCTTT.

This chain joins TRBV5-5 and TRBJ1-2, with unresolved D. The V end was cut by 4 bases, the J end by 1 base, with 11 bases between. The CDR3 spans 14 residues. Germline-derived CDR1 and CDR2 are SGHKS and YYEKEE (reference sequence). The CDR3 reads CASSPRIYNYGYTF. Here the CDR3 DNA reads TGTGCCAGCAGCCCGAGAATTTATAACTATGGCTACACCTTC.

The CDR3 DNA reads as TGTGCCAGCTGGGACAGGGGGGGAGGCGAGCAGTACTTC. Translating gives CASWDRGGGEQYF. The chain carries TRBV28 and TRBJ2-7; 11 nucleotides align to TRBD1. Germline CDR1 reads MDHEN; CDR2 reads SYDVKM. The CDR3 loop spans 13 amino acids. V dropped 8 bases and J dropped 6; count of bases not matched to a gene: 6.

This clone was seen once. The J gene is TRBJ2-5, the V gene TRBV7-3, with D maybe TRBD2 (6 bases). Trimming cost V 2 bases and J 5 bases, with 9 bases left between them. This CDR3 is built from 13 residues. Germline-derived CDR1 and CDR2 are SGHTA and FQGTGA. The CDR3 protein is CASSLRGSETQYF. CDR3 bases: TGTGCCAGCAGCTTACGGGGGAGTGAGACCCAGTACTTC.

This chain links TRBV9 with TRBJ2-5; a weak D match, TRBD2 (6 bases). CDR3 size: 14 residues. V lost 2 bases to trimming and J lost 5 bases, with 13 bases between them. From germline, CDR1 is SGDLS and CDR2 YYNGEE. CDR3 DNA sequence: TGTGCCAGCAGCGTGGGTATGGCGGGGGAGACCCAGTACTTC. Amino acid sequence: CASSVGMAGETQYF. The complete variable domain, with remaining parts taken from reference TRBV9 and TRBJ2-5, reads DSGVTQTPKHLITATGQRVTLRCSPRSGDLSVYWYQQSLDQGLQFLIQYYNGEERAKGNILERFSAQQFPDLHSELNLSSLELGDSALYFCASSVGMAGETQYFGPGTRLLVL.

V and J are TRBV6-5 and TRBJ2-1; 9 positions match TRBD2. The CDR3 extends over 15 amino acids. J lost 8 bases, V lost 2 bases, and 7 bases had no gene match. Germline values: CDR1 MNHEY, CDR2 SVGAGI. The CDR3 loop reads CASSYSGTSFDEQFF. As DNA, the CDR3 is TGTGCCAGCAGTTACAGCGGGACTAGCTTCGATGAGCAGTTCTTC.

This chain connects TRBV19 to TRBJ2-5; D not certain. The CDR3 spans 12 residues. The ends were cut back, 4 bases at V and 7 bases at J, with 10 bases in the middle. Germline V lookup: CDR1 LNHDA, CDR2 SQIVND (reference sequence). The CDR3 nucleotides are TGTGCCAGTAGTAGGGCCCGCGGGACCCAGTACTTC. Translation: CASSRARGTQYF.

The V call is TRBV28, the J call TRBJ2-7; 7 bases are a match to TRBD2. Germline CDR1 and CDR2: MDHEN and SYDVKM. CDR3 length: 13 amino acids. The V segment lost 7 bases and the J segment 7 bases; nucleotides outside the gene matches: 10. CDR3 amino acids: CASKGGSPREQYF. For the CDR3, the DNA is TGTGCCAGCAAGGGAGGGAGCCCCCGGGAGCAGTACTTC. Variable domain in full (rest from reference TRBV28 and TRBJ2-7): DVKVTQSSRYLVKRTGEKVFLECVQDMDHENMFWYRQDPGLGLRLIYFSYDVKMKEKGDIPEGYSVSREKKERFSLILESASTNQTSMYLCASKGGSPREQYFGPGTRLTVT.

With regard to this clone: Other DNA sequences in this sample translate to the same CDR3. This chain connects TRBV7-9 to TRBJ2-2; TRBD1 agrees at 8 bases. This CDR3 region has 15 residues. The trim removed 5 bases at V and 5 bases at J, leaving 7 bases unmatched. CDR1 is SEHNR, CDR2 FQNEAQ, per germline (reference sequence). CDR3 in amino acids: CASSGQGLGTGELFF. CDR3 nucleotides: TGTGCCAGCAGCGGACAGGGATTGGGGACCGGGGAGCTGTTTTTT.

The chain couples TRBV6-5 to TRBJ2-1; D assignment may be TRBD1 or TRBD2 (5 bases each). Germline assignment: CDR1 MNHEY and CDR2 SVGAGI. This CDR3 has 16 amino acids. Deletions cut 0 bases from V and 1 base from J, with 10 bases between. As DNA, the CDR3 is TGTGCCAGCAGTTACTCCGGGACGGCGTCCTACAATGAGCAGTTCTTC. Protein product: CASSYSGTASYNEQFF.

V gene TRBV10-1 combines with J gene TRBJ2-7; no clear D. The CDR3 contains 11 residues. CDR1 and CDR2 (germline): WNHNN, SYGVQD (reference sequence). V was clipped by 4 bases and J by 3 bases, with 4 bases between them. In DNA, the CDR3 is TGCGCCAGCAGTGCCGGCTACGAGCAGTACTTC. Its protein is CASSAGYEQYF.

In this sample, this clone turned up a few times. This chain links TRBV6-1 with TRBJ2-7; D tentatively fits TRBD1 or TRBD2 (5 bases each). The V gene's germline CDR1 is MNHNS and CDR2 SASEGT. V was cut by 7 bases and J by 7 bases, with 17 bases left in between. The CDR3 covers 13 residues. CDR3: CASTGTLAREQYF. The CDR3 bases are TGTGCCAGCACTGGGACCCTCGCGCGAGAGCAGTACTTC.

The chain is built from TRBV27 and TRBJ1-4; TRBD1 matches at 10 bases. This CDR3 is 15 amino acids long. The germline V gene has CDR1 MNHEY and CDR2 SMNVEV (reference sequence). The V gene end was trimmed by 1 base and the J gene end by 7 bases; junction bases not matched to a gene: 3. CDR3 coding DNA: TGTGCCAGCAGTTTATTGGGACAGGGGCCTGAAAAACTGTTTTTT. Protein product: CASSLLGQGPEKLFF.

This chain uses TRBV28 with TRBJ1-4; D ambiguous. This CDR3 contains 15 residues. Looked up from germline, CDR1 is MDHEN and CDR2 is SYDVKM. Between the trimmed V and J ends, which lost 4 bases and 0 bases, there was a span of 9 bases. CDR3: CASSSIAATNEKLFF. The CDR3 DNA reads as TGTGCCAGCAGTTCGATCGCCGCAACTAATGAAAAACTGTTTTTT.

The chain combines TRBV5-4 with TRBJ2-5, with 10 positions matching TRBD1. V shed 2 bases and J 4 bases; nucleotides not matched to a gene: 5. The CDR3 is 15 residues long. CDR1 is SGHNT and CDR2 is YYREEE in the germline V gene (reference sequence). The CDR3 nucleotides are TGTGCCAGCAGCTTCCGGACAGGGGGAGGAGAGACCCAGTACTTC. This sequence encodes CASSFRTGGGETQYF.